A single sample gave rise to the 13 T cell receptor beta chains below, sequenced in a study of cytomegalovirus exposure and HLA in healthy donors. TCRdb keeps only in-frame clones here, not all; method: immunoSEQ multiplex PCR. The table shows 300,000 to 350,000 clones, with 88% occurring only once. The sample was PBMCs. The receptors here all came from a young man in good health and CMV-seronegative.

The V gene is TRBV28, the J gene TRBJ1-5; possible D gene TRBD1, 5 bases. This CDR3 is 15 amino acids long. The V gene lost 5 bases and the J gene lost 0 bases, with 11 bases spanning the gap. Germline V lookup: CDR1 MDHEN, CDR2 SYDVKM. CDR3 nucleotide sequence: TGTGCCAGCAGTCCTTGGGGCTTTAGCAATCAGCCCCAGCATTTT. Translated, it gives CASSPWGFSNQPQHF.

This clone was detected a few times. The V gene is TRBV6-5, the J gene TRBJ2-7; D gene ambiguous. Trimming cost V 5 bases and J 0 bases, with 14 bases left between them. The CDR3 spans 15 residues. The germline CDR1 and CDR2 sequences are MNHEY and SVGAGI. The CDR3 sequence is CASSARGSLSYEQYF. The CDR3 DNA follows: TGTGCCAGCAGTGCAAGAGGTTCCCTCTCCTACGAGCAGTACTTC.

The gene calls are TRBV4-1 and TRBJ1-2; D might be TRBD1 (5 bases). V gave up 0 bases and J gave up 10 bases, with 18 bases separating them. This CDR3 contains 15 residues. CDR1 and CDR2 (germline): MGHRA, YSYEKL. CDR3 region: CASSQDIGRTIDYTF. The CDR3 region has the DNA TGCGCCAGCAGCCAAGATATAGGCCGGACAATTGACTACACCTTC.

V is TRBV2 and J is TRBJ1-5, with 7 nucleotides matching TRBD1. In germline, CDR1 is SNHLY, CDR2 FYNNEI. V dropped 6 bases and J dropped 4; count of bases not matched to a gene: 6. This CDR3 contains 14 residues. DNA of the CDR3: TGTGCCAGCAGATCCGGGACAGAGAATCAGCCCCAGCATTTT. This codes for CASRSGTENQPQHF. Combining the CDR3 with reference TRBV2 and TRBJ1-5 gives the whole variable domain EPEVTQTPSHQVTQMGQEVILRCVPISNHLYFYWYRQILGQKVEFLVSFYNNEISEKSEIFDDQFSVERPDGSNFTLKIRSTKLEDSAMYFCASRSGTENQPQHFGDGTRLSIL.

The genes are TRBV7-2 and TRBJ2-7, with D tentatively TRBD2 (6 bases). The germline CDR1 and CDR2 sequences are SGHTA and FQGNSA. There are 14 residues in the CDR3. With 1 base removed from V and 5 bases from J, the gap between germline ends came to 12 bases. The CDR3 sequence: CASSLGPSVDEQYF. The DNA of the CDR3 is TGTGCCAGCAGCTTAGGTCCTAGCGTGGACGAGCAGTACTTC. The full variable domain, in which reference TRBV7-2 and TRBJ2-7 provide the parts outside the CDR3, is GAGVSQSPSNKVTEKGKDVELRCDPISGHTALYWYRQSLGQGLEFLIYFQGNSAPDKSGLPSDRFSAERTGGSVSTLTIQRTQQEDSAVYLCASSLGPSVDEQYFGPGTRLTVT.

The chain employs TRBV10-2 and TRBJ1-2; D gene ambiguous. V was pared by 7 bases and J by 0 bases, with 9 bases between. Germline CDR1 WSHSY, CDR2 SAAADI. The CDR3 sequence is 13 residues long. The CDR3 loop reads CASTRPPNYGYTF. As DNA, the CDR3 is TGCGCCAGCACCCGTCCTCCTAACTATGGCTACACCTTC.

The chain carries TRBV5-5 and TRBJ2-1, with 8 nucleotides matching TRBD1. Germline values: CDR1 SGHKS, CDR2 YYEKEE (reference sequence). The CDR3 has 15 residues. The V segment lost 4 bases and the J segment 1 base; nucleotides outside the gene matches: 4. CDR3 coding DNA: TGTGCCAGCAGCCCTGGACAGGGTTCCTACAATGAGCAGTTCTTC. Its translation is CASSPGQGSYNEQFF.

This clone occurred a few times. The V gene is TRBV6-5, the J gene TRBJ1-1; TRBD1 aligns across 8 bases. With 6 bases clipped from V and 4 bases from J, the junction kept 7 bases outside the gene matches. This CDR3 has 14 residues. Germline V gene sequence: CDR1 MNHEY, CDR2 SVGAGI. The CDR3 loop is CASRWRQGSTEAFF. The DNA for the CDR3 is TGTGCCAGCAGGTGGAGACAGGGGAGCACTGAAGCTTTCTTT.

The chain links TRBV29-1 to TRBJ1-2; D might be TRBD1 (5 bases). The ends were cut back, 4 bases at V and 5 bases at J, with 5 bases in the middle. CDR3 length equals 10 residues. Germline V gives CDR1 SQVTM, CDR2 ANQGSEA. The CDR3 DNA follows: TGCAGCGTTGGACAGTATGGCTACACCTTC. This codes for CSVGQYGYTF.

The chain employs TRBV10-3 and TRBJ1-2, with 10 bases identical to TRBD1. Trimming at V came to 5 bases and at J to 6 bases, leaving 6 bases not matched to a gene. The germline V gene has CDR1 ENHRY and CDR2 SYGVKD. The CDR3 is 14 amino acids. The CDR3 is CAISSGTGVNGYTF. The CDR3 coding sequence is TGTGCCATCAGTTCTGGGACAGGGGTGAATGGCTACACCTTC.

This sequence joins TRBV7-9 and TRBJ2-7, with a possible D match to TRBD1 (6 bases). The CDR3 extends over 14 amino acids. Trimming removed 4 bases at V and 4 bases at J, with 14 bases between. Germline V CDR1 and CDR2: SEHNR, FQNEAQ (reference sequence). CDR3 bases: TGTGCCAGCAGCTACCCCGGGACACGGTACGAGCAGTACTTC. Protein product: CASSYPGTRYEQYF.

The CDR3 reads CSVEARQGGPSTYNEQFF. Written as DNA, the CDR3 is TGCAGCGTTGAAGCCAGACAGGGGGGACCTAGCACGTACAATGAGCAGTTCTTC. The chain employs TRBV29-1 and TRBJ2-1, with 9 bases fitting TRBD1. Losses at the gene ends were 1 base for V and 4 bases for J; bases not matched to a gene: 14. Germline CDR1 reads SQVTM; CDR2 reads ANQGSEA. The CDR3 has 18 residues.

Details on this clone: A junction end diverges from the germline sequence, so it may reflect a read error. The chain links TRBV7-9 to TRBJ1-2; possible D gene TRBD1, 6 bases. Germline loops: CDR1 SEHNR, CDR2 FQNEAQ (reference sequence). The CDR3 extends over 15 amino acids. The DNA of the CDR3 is TGTGCCAGCAGCCTAGCCACCGGGACAAGCTATGGCTACACCTTC. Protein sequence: CASSLATGTSYGYTF.